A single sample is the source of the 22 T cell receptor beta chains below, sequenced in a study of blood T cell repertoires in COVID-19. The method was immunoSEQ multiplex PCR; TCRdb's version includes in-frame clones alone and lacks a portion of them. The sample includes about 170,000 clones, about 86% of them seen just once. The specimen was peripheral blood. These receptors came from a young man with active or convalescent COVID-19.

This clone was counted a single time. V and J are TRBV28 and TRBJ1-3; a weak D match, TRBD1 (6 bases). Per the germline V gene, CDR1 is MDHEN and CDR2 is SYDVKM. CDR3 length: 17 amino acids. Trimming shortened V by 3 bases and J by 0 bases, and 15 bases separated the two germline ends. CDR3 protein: CASSFLKGESSGNTIYF. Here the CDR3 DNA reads TGTGCCAGCAGTTTTTTGAAGGGGGAGAGCTCTGGAAACACCATATATTTT.

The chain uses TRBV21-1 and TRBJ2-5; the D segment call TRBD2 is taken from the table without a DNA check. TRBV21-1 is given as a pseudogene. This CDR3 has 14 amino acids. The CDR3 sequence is CASSEGSGRETQYF. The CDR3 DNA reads TGTGCCAGCAGCGAAGGATCGGGGAGAGAGACCCAGTACTTC.

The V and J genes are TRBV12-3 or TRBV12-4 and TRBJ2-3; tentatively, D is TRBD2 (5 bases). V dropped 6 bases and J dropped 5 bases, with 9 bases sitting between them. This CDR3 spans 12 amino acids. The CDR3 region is CASSLGEDTQYF. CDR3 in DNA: TGTGCCAGCAGCCTGGGAGAAGATACGCAGTATTTT.

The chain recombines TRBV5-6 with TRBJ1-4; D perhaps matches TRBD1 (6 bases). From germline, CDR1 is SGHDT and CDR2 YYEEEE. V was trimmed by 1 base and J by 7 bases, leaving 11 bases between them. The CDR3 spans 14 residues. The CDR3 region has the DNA TGTGCCAGCAGCTTGACAGGGATAGGTGAAAAACTGTTTTTT. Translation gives CASSLTGIGEKLFF.

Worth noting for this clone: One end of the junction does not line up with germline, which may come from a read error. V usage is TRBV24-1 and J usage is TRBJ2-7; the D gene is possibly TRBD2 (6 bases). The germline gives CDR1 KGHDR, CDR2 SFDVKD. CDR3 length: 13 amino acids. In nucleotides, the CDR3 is TGTGCCACAAGTGACGGCGGGGTTAGGGAGCAGTACTTC. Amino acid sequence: CATSDGGVREQYF.

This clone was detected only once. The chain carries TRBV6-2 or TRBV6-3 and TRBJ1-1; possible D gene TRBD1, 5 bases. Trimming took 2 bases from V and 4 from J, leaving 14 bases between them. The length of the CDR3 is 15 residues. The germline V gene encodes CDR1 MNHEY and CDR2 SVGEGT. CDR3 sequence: CASSYLRGGGTEAFF. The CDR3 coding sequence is TGTGCCAGCAGTTACCTCCGGGGGGGAGGCACTGAAGCTTTCTTT.

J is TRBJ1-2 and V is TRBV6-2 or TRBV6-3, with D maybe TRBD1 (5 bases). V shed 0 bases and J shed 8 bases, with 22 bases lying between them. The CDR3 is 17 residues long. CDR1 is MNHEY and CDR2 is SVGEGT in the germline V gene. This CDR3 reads CASSYSPDNPRSGGYTF. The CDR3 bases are TGTGCCAGCAGTTACTCTCCGGACAACCCCCGCTCGGGCGGCTACACCTTC.

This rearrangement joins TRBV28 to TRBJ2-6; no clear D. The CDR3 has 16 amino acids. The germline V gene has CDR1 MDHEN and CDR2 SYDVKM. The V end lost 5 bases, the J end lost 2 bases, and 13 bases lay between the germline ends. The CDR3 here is CASSRPFQAGANVLTF. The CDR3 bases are TGTGCCAGCAGTAGACCGTTCCAGGCTGGGGCCAACGTCCTGACTTTC.

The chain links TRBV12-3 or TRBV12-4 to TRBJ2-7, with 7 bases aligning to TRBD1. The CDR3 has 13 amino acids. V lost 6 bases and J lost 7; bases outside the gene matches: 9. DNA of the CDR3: TGTGCCAGCAGCGTACAGGGGACGGGGGAGCAGTACTTC. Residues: CASSVQGTGEQYF.

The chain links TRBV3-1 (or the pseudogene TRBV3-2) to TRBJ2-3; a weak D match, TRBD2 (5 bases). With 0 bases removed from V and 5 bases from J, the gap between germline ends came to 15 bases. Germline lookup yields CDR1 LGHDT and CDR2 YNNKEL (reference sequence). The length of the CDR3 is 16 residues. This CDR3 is CASSQDSGIGIDTQYF. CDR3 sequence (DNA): TGTGCCAGCAGCCAAGACTCCGGGATTGGGATAGATACGCAGTATTTT.

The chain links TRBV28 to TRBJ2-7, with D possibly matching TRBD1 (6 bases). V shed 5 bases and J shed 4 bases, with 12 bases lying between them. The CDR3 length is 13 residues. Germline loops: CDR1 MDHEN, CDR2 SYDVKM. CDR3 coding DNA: TGTGCCAGCAGTGGACAGCCCCGATACGAGCAGTACGTC. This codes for CASSGQPRYEQYV.

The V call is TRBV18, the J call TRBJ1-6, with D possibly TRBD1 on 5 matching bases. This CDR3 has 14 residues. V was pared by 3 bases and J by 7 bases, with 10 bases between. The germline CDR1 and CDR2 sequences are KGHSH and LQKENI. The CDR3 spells CASSPGTANSPLHF. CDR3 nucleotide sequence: TGTGCCAGCTCACCCGGGACTGCAAATTCACCCCTCCACTTT.

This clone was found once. The CDR3 sequence is CASSPGQGEQYV. The CDR3 DNA reads TGTGCCAGCAGCCCGGGTCAGGGCGAGCAGTACGTC. The J gene is TRBJ2-7, the V gene TRBV7-2, with D perhaps TRBD1 (5 bases). V was pared by 5 bases and J by 6 bases, with 11 bases between. The CDR3 has 12 amino acids. Per the germline V gene, CDR1 is SGHTA and CDR2 is FQGNSA.

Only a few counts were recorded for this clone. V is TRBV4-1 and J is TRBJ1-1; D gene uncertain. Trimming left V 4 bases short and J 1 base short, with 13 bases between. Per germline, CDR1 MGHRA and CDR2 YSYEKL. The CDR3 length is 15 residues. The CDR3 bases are TGCGCCAGCAGCCGAGGCCGGGGTGAGAACACTGAAGCTTTCTTT. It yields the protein CASSRGRGENTEAFF.

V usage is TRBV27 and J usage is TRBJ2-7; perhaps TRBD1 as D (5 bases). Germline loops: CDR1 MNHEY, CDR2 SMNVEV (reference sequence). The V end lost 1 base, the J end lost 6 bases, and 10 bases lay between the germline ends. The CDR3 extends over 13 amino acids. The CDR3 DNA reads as TGTGCCAGCAGTTTATATAGGGGCGGCGAGCAGTACGTC. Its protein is CASSLYRGGEQYV.

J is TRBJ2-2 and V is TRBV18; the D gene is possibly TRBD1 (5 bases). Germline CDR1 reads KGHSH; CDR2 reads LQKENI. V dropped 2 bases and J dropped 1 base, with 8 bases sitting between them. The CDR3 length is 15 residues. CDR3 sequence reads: CASSPGAQNTGELFF. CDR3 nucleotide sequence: TGTGCCAGCTCACCAGGGGCACAGAACACCGGGGAGCTGTTTTTT.

The CDR3 is CASSPPGLGGEGLYEQYV. Here the CDR3 DNA reads TGTGCCAGCAGCCCGCCGGGGCTAGGGGGTGAGGGTCTTTACGAGCAGTACGTC. This chain connects TRBV28 to TRBJ2-7; TRBD1 might be the D (6 bases). Trimming took 6 bases from V and 4 from J, leaving 28 bases between them. The germline V gene encodes CDR1 MDHEN and CDR2 SYDVKM. The CDR3 consists of 18 residues.

DNA for the CDR3: TGCGCCAGCAGCCTTGGGGCTAGCGCGAGCTCCTACAATGAGCAGTTCTTC. Its protein is CASSLGASASSYNEQFF. The chain recombines TRBV5-1 with TRBJ2-1, with D perhaps TRBD2 (6 bases). The germline gives CDR1 SGHRS, CDR2 YFSETQ. The CDR3 spans 17 residues. V was pared by 4 bases and J by 0 bases, with 17 bases between.

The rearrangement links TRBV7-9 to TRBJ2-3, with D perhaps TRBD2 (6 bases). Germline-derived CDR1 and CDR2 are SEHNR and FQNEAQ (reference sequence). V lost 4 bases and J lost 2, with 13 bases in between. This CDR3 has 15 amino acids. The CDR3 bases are TGTGCCAGCAGCTCCGTGGGACTCAACACAGATACGCAGTATTTT. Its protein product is CASSSVGLNTDTQYF.

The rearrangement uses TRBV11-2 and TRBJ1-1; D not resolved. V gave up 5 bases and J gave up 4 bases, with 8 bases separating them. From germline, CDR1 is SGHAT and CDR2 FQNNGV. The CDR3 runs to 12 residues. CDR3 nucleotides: TGTGCCAGCAGCAACTACGGCACTGAAGCTTTCTTT. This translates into CASSNYGTEAFF.

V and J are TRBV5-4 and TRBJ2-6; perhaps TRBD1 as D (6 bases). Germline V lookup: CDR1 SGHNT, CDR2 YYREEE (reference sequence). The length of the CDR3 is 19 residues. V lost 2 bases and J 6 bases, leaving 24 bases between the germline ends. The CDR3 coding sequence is TGTGCCAGCAGCTTCGGGGTTGGGACACAGCAAAGGAAGGCCAACGTCCTGACTTTC. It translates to CASSFGVGTQQRKANVLTF.

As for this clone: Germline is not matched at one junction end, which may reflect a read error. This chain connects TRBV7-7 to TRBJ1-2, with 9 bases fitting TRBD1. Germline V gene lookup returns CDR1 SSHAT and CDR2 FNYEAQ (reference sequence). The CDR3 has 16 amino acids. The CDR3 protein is CASSLGLQGADYGYTF. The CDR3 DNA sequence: TGTGCTAGCAGCTTAGGGTTACAGGGGGCGGACTATGGCTACACCTTC.